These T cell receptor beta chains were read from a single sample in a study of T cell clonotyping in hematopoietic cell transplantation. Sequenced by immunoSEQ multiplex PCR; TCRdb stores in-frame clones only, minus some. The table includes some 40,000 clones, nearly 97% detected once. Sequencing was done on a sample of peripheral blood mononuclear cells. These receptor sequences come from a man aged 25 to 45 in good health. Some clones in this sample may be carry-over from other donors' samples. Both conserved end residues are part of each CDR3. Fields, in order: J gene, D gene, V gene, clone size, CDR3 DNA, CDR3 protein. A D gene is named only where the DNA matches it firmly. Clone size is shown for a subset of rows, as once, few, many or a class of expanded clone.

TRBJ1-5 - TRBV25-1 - TGTGCCAGCAGGGGGCCTAATAGCAATCAGCCCCAGCATTTT CASRGPNSNQPQHF
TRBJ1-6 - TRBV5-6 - TGTGCCAGCAGCTTGGTTAGTGGGACGCCTTCACCCCTCCACTTT CASSLVSGTPSPLHF
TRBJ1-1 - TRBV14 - TGTGCCAGCAGCGCTCTTTTCCGGGTGACTATGGGGACTGAAGCTTTCTTT CASSALFRVTMGTEAFF
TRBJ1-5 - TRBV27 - TGTGCCAGCAGTCCCCGGGCAGGGAATAGCAATCAGCCCCAGCATTTT CASSPRAGNSNQPQHF
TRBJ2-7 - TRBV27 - TGTGCCAGCAGTCCCACCATAGGGGGGCACGAGCAGTACTTC CASSPTIGGHEQYF
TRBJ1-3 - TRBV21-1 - TGTGCCAGCAGCAAAGTTGGGAGTGACAGGGGAGGATCGGTATCTGGAAACACCATATATTTT CASSKVGSDRGGSVSGNTIYF
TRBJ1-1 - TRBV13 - TGTGCCAGCAGCTTACAGCGGGGCAGAGCTAACACTGAAGCTTTCTTT CASSLQRGRANTEAFF
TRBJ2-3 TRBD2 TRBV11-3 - TGTGCCAGCCGCTCAGCGGGGAGCACAGATACGCAGTATTTT CASRSAGSTDTQYF
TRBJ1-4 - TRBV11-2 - TGTGCCAGCAGCTTAGGCCAAGACCTGTTTTTT CASSLGQDLFF
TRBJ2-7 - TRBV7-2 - TGTGCCAGCAGCTTAACACGCGACTACGAGCAGTACTTC CASSLTRDYEQYF
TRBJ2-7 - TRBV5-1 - TGCGCCAGCAGCTTGCTGCAGGGGCGAACCTACGAGCAGTACTTC CASSLLQGRTYEQYF
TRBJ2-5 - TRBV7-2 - TGTGCCAGCAGCTTATCTGCCAGGGGAGAAGAGACCCAGTACTTC CASSLSARGEETQYF
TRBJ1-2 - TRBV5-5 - TGTGCCAGCAGCGCAAACCAGGGAGACCGGAAGAGCGGCTACACCTTC CASSANQGDRKSGYTF
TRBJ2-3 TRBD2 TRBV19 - TGTGCCACCCAGGCCCGGGGGGAGCGGGGGCCGACAGATACGCAGTATTTT CATQARGERGPTDTQYF
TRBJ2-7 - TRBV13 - TGTGCCAGCAGCTTGTCCTATTCCCCTTTAACCTACGAGCAGTACTTC CASSLSYSPLTYEQYF
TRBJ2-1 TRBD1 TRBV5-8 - TGTGCCAGCAGCCGACAGGGTTTTTACAATGAGCAGTTCTTC CASSRQGFYNEQFF
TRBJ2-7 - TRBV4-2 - TGTGCCAGCAGCCAACAGGACCAGGGGGGGTACGAGCAGTACTTC CASSQQDQGGYEQYF
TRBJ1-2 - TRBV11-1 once TGTGCCAGCAGCCCAACGACGGCAGCTAACTATGGCTACACCTTC CASSPTTAANYGYTF
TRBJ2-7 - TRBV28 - TGTGCCAGCATTCCTTTCGGGGGACTCGCCTCCTACGAGCAGTACTTC CASIPFGGLASYEQYF
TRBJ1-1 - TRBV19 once TGTGCCAGTAGTATAGATACCGGAAGCACTGAAGCTTTCTTT CASSIDTGSTEAFF
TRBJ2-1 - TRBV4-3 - TGCGCCAGCAGCCAAGATTGGCGCCCCCCCTACAATGAGCAGTTCTTC CASSQDWRPPYNEQFF
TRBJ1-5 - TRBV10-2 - TGCGCCAGCAGCCCCCCTCGAGGGGAATACCCTAGCAATCAGCCCCAGCATTTT CASSPPRGEYPSNQPQHF
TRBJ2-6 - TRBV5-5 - TGTGCCAGCAGCTTGGCCATCGCTGGGGCCAACGTCCTGACTTTC CASSLAIAGANVLTF
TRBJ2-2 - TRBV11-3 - TGTGCCAGCAGCTTAGGGATCGTGGGAAACACCGGGGAGCTGTTTTTT CASSLGIVGNTGELFF
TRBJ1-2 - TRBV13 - TGTGCCAGCAGCTTAAGTGGATACTATGGCTACACCTTC CASSLSGYYGYTF
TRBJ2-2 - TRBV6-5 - TGTGCCAGCAGTTGGGGGGAGAACACCGGGGAGCTGTTTTTT CASSWGENTGELFF
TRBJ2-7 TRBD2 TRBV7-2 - TGTGCCAGCAGCTTAGGGGGGACTAGGGCCTACGAGCAGTACTTC CASSLGGTRAYEQYF
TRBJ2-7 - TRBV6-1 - TGTGCCAGCAGTTGGGGTGAGGGTTGGGAGTACTTC CASSWGEGWEYF
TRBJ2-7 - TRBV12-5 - TGTGCTAGTGCTTTGGAGCGCGAGCAGTACTTC CASALEREQYF
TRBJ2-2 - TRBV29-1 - TGCAGCGTTCTCGTCCTGACCGGGGAGCTGTTTTTT CSVLVLTGELFF
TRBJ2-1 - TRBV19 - TGTGCCAGTAGTTGGACTTACAATGAGCAGTTCTTC CASSWTYNEQFF